What follows describes a single T cell receptor beta chain. Its antigen is not identified. The CDR3 sequence is 14 residues long. V shed 5 bases, J shed 6 bases, and the junction held 6 bases outside the gene matches. CDR1 and CDR2 from the germline V gene are SGHTA and FQGTGA. Method: immunoSEQ multiplex PCR; TCRdb's copy keeps in-frame clones and lacks some. Of under 200,000 clones listed, around 90% were seen once; the top ten hold about 24%. The sample is drawn from a study of T cell responses to AZD1222 COVID-19 vaccine. General study points: The donors showed a predominance of white British ancestry and of females, with possible underestimation of clonal diversity. Epitopes outside B.1.351 and B.1.1.7 mutated regions reportedly drew nearly half of spike TCRs.

The material sequenced was peripheral blood, taken 28 days after the second AZD1222 dose. This TCR derives from an adult who received the AZD1222 COVID-19 vaccine. V gene TRBV7-3 combines with J gene TRBJ2-2; 7 bases fit TRBD2. The CDR3 here is CASSRGGGSGELFF. The CDR3 DNA follows: TGTGCCAGCAGCCGCGGGGGTGGCTCCGGGGAGCTGTTTTTT.